The 21 T cell receptor beta chains listed next were all sequenced from one sample in a study of regulatory T cells in long-lasting Graves disease. iRepertoire HTBI primers and Arm-PCR of CDR3 regions built TCR beta libraries. MiXCR, run by TCRdb on the multiplex PCR reads, gives a single entry per CDR3 protein. Among a few hundred thousand distinct CDR3 sequences listed, 12% to 15% were seen once. Described time point: newly diagnosed GD, antithyroid drugs for less than 3 months. RNA from PBMCs was the source of the TCR library. The data also belong to a second study, concerning T cells in Graves' hyperthyroidism and ophthalmopathy.

The sequences come from peripheral blood mononuclear cells (PBMCs), collected at new diagnosis, from a patient treated with antithyroid drugs. The receptors stem from a woman aged 50 to 65 with Graves disease.

There are many counts of this clonotype. J is TRBJ2-7 and V is TRBV6-9, with D possibly being TRBD2 (5 bases). The CDR3 is made up of 16 amino acids. Germline CDR1 reads MNHGY; CDR2 reads SVAAGI. Deletions cut 3 bases from V and 3 bases from J, with 18 bases between. The CDR3 DNA reads as TGTGCCAGCAGTTACATGGGGTGGGAGTCGGTCTACGAGCAGTACTTC. This sequence encodes CASSYMGWESVYEQYF.

This clonotype came up many times. The chain combines TRBV20-1 with TRBJ2-1, with 12 bases fitting TRBD2. With 0 bases clipped from V and 10 bases from J, the junction kept 7 bases outside the gene matches. The CDR3 covers 15 residues. Germline CDR1 and CDR2: DFQATT and SNEGSKA (reference sequence). The CDR3 region is CSARDWRLAGAEQFF. CDR3 nucleotide sequence: TGCAGTGCTAGAGATTGGAGACTAGCGGGAGCGGAGCAGTTCTTC.

In regard to this clonotype: This may arise from a read error, as a much more abundant clone is one base away. This chain joins TRBV24-1 and TRBJ2-3; D call uncertain. The closer fit of TRBJ2-5 to the DNA end suggests the J call may be wrong. The CDR3 runs to 13 residues. Looked up from germline, CDR1 is KGHDR and CDR2 is SFDVKD. CDR3: CATSDYLQESQYF. The CDR3 nucleotides read TGTGCCACCAGTGACTACCTACAAGAGTCCCAGTACTTC.

This chain connects TRBV4-1 to TRBJ1-3; D gene ambiguous. This CDR3 spans 13 amino acids. V gave up 0 bases and J gave up 5 bases, with 5 bases separating them. The germline V gene encodes CDR1 MGHRA and CDR2 YSYEKL. The CDR3 DNA is TGCGCCAGCAGCCAAGATAGTAGAAACACCATATATTTT. This encodes CASSQDSRNTIYF.

The chain combines TRBV4-2 with TRBJ2-3; TRBD2 matches 11 bases. The germline V gene encodes CDR1 LGHNA and CDR2 YNFKEQ. V shed 2 bases, J shed 6 bases, and the junction held 7 bases outside the gene matches. This CDR3 is 16 amino acids long. The CDR3 DNA follows: TGTGCCAGCAGCCAAACACTAGCGGGAGAAAGGGATACGCAGTATTTT. Protein product: CASSQTLAGERDTQYF.

This clonotype appeared many times. The chain has TRBV12-5 and TRBJ2-3; D remains unclear. Trimming shortened V by 1 base and J by 0 bases, and 8 bases separated the two germline ends. CDR3 length equals 15 residues. Germline assignment: CDR1 LGHNT and CDR2 FRNRAP. The CDR3 region is CASGLGPTSTDTQYF. CDR3 nucleotide sequence: TGTGCTAGTGGTTTGGGGCCCACTAGCACAGATACGCAGTATTTT. Complete variable domain (other parts from reference TRBV12-5 and TRBJ2-3): DARVTQTPRHKVTEMGQEVTMRCQPILGHNTVFWYRQTMMQGLELLAYFRNRAPLDDSGMPKDRFSAEMPDATLATLKIQPSEPRDSAVYFCASGLGPTSTDTQYFGPGTRLTVL.

This clonotype was recorded at least ten times. CDR3 coding DNA: TGTGCCAGCAGACGAGCATCCTACGAGCAGTACTTC. Its translation: CASRRASYEQYF. This chain joins TRBV12-3 or TRBV12-4 and TRBJ2-7; the D is unclear. The V and J ends lost 6 bases and 1 base respectively, with 7 bases between them. The CDR3 extends over 12 amino acids.

In this sample, this clonotype turned up many times. The chain joins TRBV28 to TRBJ2-3; 9 bases align to TRBD2. The CDR3 is 15 residues long. V was pared by 3 bases and J by 4 bases, with 5 bases of the junction left unmatched. Germline loops: CDR1 MDHEN, CDR2 SYDVKM. The CDR3 protein is CASSFPAGGADTQYF. In DNA form, the CDR3 reads TGTGCCAGCAGTTTTCCGGCGGGAGGGGCAGATACGCAGTATTTT.

The gene calls are TRBV7-9 and TRBJ2-7; 9 nucleotides agree with TRBD1. Germline CDR1 reads SEHNR; CDR2 reads FQNEAQ (reference sequence). This CDR3 region has 15 residues. Unmatched junction bases numbered 6, after V lost 2 bases and J lost 4 bases. CDR3 coding DNA: TGTGCCAGCAGCTTACCCGGGACAGGGAAATACGAGCAGTACTTC. Protein: CASSLPGTGKYEQYF.

This clonotype was detected many times. The chain employs TRBV6-1 and TRBJ2-7; TRBD1 matches 7 bases. Germline CDR1 MNHNS, CDR2 SASEGT. This CDR3 is 15 amino acids long. V was clipped by 5 bases and J by 0 bases; unmatched bases: 7. This chain's CDR3 is CASSLDRSSSYEQYF. The CDR3 coding sequence is TGTGCCAGCAGTCTGGACAGGTCTAGCTCCTACGAGCAGTACTTC.

This clonotype has at least ten counts. The CDR3 DNA sequence: TGCGCCAGCAGCTTCTCCACAGGGTCCTATGGCTACACCTTC. Protein: CASSFSTGSYGYTF. V and J are TRBV5-1 and TRBJ1-2, with D possibly matching TRBD1 (6 bases). The CDR3 is 14 amino acids. Trimming stripped 2 bases from V and 4 bases from J, with 12 bases between. CDR1 SGHRS and CDR2 YFSETQ come from the germline V gene.

This clonotype was counted ten times or more. This chain joins TRBV2 and TRBJ2-1; 9 bases match TRBD1. The CDR3 sequence is 14 residues long. Germline loops: CDR1 SNHLY, CDR2 FYNNEI. With V trimmed by 6 bases and J by 7 bases, 7 bases remained unmatched. The CDR3 protein is CASRTGTGRNEQFF. DNA for the CDR3: TGTGCCAGCAGGACCGGGACAGGGCGGAATGAGCAGTTCTTC.

This clonotype was seen more than once but under ten times. The rearrangement links TRBV6-1 to TRBJ1-1; D gene unclear. CDR3 length equals 12 residues. V was pared by 8 bases and J by 1 base, with 8 bases between. CDR1 and CDR2 (germline): MNHNS, SASEGT. CDR3 protein: CASVLGNTEAFF. DNA for the CDR3: TGTGCCAGCGTTTTGGGGAACACTGAAGCTTTCTTT.

J is TRBJ2-5 and V is TRBV3-1; weak D call: TRBD2 (6 bases). V shed 2 bases and J shed 3 bases, with 16 bases lying between them. This CDR3 is built from 16 residues. Germline V lookup: CDR1 LGHDT, CDR2 YNNKEL (reference sequence). The CDR3 spells CASSQNPASAKETQYF. The CDR3 region has the DNA TGTGCCAGCAGCCAAAATCCGGCTAGCGCGAAAGAGACCCAGTACTTC.

This clonotype was observed at least ten times. The chain employs TRBV9 and TRBJ2-1; TRBD1 or TRBD2 may be the D gene (5 bases each). The CDR3 is 15 residues long. The germline V gene encodes CDR1 SGDLS and CDR2 YYNGEE. V dropped 0 bases and J dropped 0 bases, with 7 bases sitting between them. The CDR3 DNA reads as TGTGCCAGCAGCGTAGTGGGGGACTCCTACAATGAGCAGTTCTTC. Translating gives CASSVVGDSYNEQFF. The complete variable domain, with remaining parts taken from reference TRBV9 and TRBJ2-1, reads DSGVTQTPKHLITATGQRVTLRCSPRSGDLSVYWYQQSLDQGLQFLIQYYNGEERAKGNILERFSAQQFPDLHSELNLSSLELGDSALYFCASSVVGDSYNEQFFGPGTRLTVL.

A few counts support this clonotype. V gene TRBV10-3 combines with J gene TRBJ2-7, with D maybe TRBD2 (5 bases). The CDR3 runs to 13 residues. Trimming cost V 6 bases and J 7 bases, with 16 bases left between them. Germline assignment: CDR1 ENHRY and CDR2 SYGVKD. This CDR3 is CAIRRTDPGEQYF. CDR3 in DNA: TGTGCCATCAGACGGACCGATCCGGGAGAGCAGTACTTC.

V and J are TRBV27 and TRBJ2-2; 7 bases line up with TRBD1. Germline CDR1 MNHEY, CDR2 SMNVEV (reference sequence). The CDR3 has 14 amino acids. Trimming removed 7 bases from V and 1 base from J; junction bases left unmatched: 3. CDR3 DNA: TGTGCCAGCACCAGACAGGGGAACACCGGGGAGCTGTTTTTT. Protein: CASTRQGNTGELFF.

This chain joins TRBV15 and TRBJ1-4, with D possibly TRBD1 on 6 matching bases. The CDR3 totals 14 residues. Per the germline V gene, CDR1 is LNHNV and CDR2 is YYDKDF (reference sequence). V was shortened by 8 bases and J by 6 bases, with 16 bases between the two germline ends. The DNA of the CDR3 is TGTGCCACCGGTACCAGGGGCTCATATGAAAAACTGTTTTTT. As protein: CATGTRGSYEKLFF.

The chain couples TRBV30 to TRBJ1-2; the match to TRBD1 covers 7 bases. Germline values: CDR1 GTSNPN, CDR2 SVGIG (reference sequence). V trimming: 3 bases; J trimming: 7 bases; junction bases outside the gene matches: 5. This CDR3 is built from 12 residues. The DNA for the CDR3 is TGTGCCTGGAGAGGGCAGGGGGGTGGCTACACCTTC. Translation gives CAWRGQGGGYTF.

This clonotype was found many times. The chain links TRBV2 to TRBJ2-1; D is ambiguous. The V end was cut by 3 bases, the J end by 4 bases, with 7 bases between. CDR3 length equals 13 residues. Looked up from germline, CDR1 is SNHLY and CDR2 is FYNNEI. For the CDR3, the DNA is TGTGCCAGCAGTGATTCCGGATACAATGAGCAGTTCTTC. It yields the protein CASSDSGYNEQFF.

This clonotype was counted many times. The chain joins TRBV6-1 to TRBJ1-2; D might be TRBD1 (5 bases). Germline CDR1 MNHNS, CDR2 SASEGT. The CDR3 totals 13 residues. Trimming removed 2 bases from V and 3 bases from J, with 7 bases in between. The CDR3 protein is CASSETGYYGYTF. The DNA for the CDR3 is TGTGCCAGCAGTGAAACAGGCTACTATGGCTACACCTTC.